The 22 T cell receptor beta chains listed next were all sequenced from one sample in a study of regulatory T cells in long-lasting Graves disease. Both iRepertoire HTBI primers and Arm-PCR of CDR3 regions were used to build the TCR beta libraries. TCRdb analysed the multiplex PCR reads with MiXCR anew, one entry per CDR3 protein. The sample carries 400,000 to 500,000 distinct CDR3 sequences, about 22% recorded once. Time point here: persistent/refractory GD, antithyroid drugs over 5 years with positive TRAb. From PBMCs, RNA was extracted and then used to make the TCR library. Sequenced here: peripheral blood mononuclear cells (PBMCs), sampled when the disease was refractory, from a patient treated with antithyroid drugs. The receptors originated from a female donor with Graves disease.

The chain combines TRBV6-2 or TRBV6-3 with TRBJ2-7; D assignment may be TRBD1 or TRBD2 (5 bases each). Trimming cost V 6 bases and J 4 bases, with 19 bases left between them. From germline, CDR1 is MNHEY and CDR2 SVGEGT. The CDR3 length is 15 residues. DNA of the CDR3: TGTGCCAGCAGGGCGGATTGGGGGAGCTTATACGAGCAGTACTTC. Amino acids: CASRADWGSLYEQYF.

The CDR3 nucleotides read TGTGCCAGTGGACTAGCAGCCTACAATGAGCAGTTCTTC. Encoded protein: CASGLAAYNEQFF. V usage is TRBV19 and J usage is TRBJ2-1, with TRBD2 matching 8 bases. Germline trimming cut 8 bases from V and 2 bases from J; bases unmatched to any gene: 2. CDR3 length: 13 residues. Germline loops: CDR1 LNHDA, CDR2 SQIVND (reference sequence).

This clonotype has ten or more counts. The chain is built from TRBV10-1 and TRBJ1-1; D gene unclear. Germline V gene sequence: CDR1 WNHNN, CDR2 SYGVQD (reference sequence). The CDR3 contains 15 residues. V lost 2 bases and J lost 0, with 10 bases in between. The CDR3 region is CASSESNSMNTEAFF. The CDR3 DNA is TGCGCCAGCAGTGAGAGCAACAGTATGAACACTGAAGCTTTCTTT.

To note about this clonotype: A clone one base away is much larger, so this may be a read error. V gene TRBV20-1 combines with J gene TRBJ2-5; D call uncertain. CDR3 length equals 14 residues. The V gene's germline CDR1 is DFQATT and CDR2 SNEGSKA (reference sequence). The V gene lost 6 bases and the J gene lost 1 base, with 15 bases spanning the gap. The DNA for the CDR3 is TGCAGTGCCCCCCCCTCGGGTCCCCAAGAGACCCAGTACTTC. Protein product: CSAPPSGPQETQYF.

This clonotype was recorded at least ten times. The genes are TRBV15 and TRBJ2-7; tentatively, D is TRBD2 (5 bases). The V and J ends lost 1 base and 9 bases respectively, with 13 bases between them. Per germline, CDR1 LNHNV and CDR2 YYDKDF (reference sequence). This CDR3 region has 13 residues. The CDR3 DNA reads as TGTGCCACCAGCAGAGGAGAGGGCATGGGGCAGTACTTC. This gives the protein CATSRGEGMGQYF.

The sample holds many counts of this clonotype. V usage is TRBV28 and J usage is TRBJ1-2; 8 bases line up with TRBD1. The germline V gene has CDR1 MDHEN and CDR2 SYDVKM. After removal of 4 bases from V and 1 base from J, the junction contained 11 bases not matched to a gene. The CDR3 length is 17 residues. In DNA form, the CDR3 reads TGTGCCAGCAGTTCGGGACAGGAGGGACCGGTTAACTATGGCTACACCTTC. Its protein is CASSSGQEGPVNYGYTF.

With respect to this clonotype: This may come from a read error, since a much larger clone is one base off. The conserved phenylalanine or tryptophan is not found at the CDR3 terminus, so this likely reflects a read error. The chain uses TRBV28 and TRBJ1-5, with a tentative D call TRBD1 (6 bases). The CDR3 sequence is 14 residues long. CDR1 and CDR2 from the germline V gene are MDHEN and SYDVKM. V dropped 4 bases and J dropped 6 bases, with 13 bases sitting between them. The CDR3 region has the DNA TGTGCCAGCAGTTCATGGGGGGCTCTTCAGCCCCAGCATCTT. Encoded protein: CASSSWGALQPQHL.

This clonotype was detected a few times. This chain's CDR3 is CASSPPGLAGGGETQYF. The CDR3 nucleotides are TGTGCCAGCTCACCACCGGGACTAGCGGGAGGCGGGGAGACCCAGTACTTC. The chain links TRBV18 to TRBJ2-5; 15 bases are shared with TRBD2. CDR1 is KGHSH and CDR2 is LQKENI in the germline V gene. This CDR3 spans 17 amino acids. The trim removed 0 bases at V and 5 bases at J, leaving 4 bases unmatched.

This clonotype appeared many times. The rearrangement joins TRBV24-1 to TRBJ1-2, with 9 bases aligning to TRBD1. CDR3 size: 16 residues. V shed 2 bases and J 3 bases; nucleotides not matched to a gene: 6. The germline V gene encodes CDR1 KGHDR and CDR2 SFDVKD. CDR3 loop: CATSDSPGQGHYGYTF. The CDR3 DNA follows: TGTGCCACCAGTGATTCTCCGGGACAGGGCCACTATGGCTACACCTTC.

V is TRBV5-1 and J is TRBJ1-2; TRBD1 is a possible D gene (5 bases). Germline CDR1 and CDR2: SGHRS and YFSETQ. The CDR3 length is 15 residues. V gave up 4 bases and J gave up 5 bases, with 18 bases separating them. The CDR3 spells CASSPGRRLLYGYTF. Here the CDR3 DNA reads TGCGCCAGCAGCCCGGGACGGAGACTTCTATATGGCTACACCTTC.

The chain joins TRBV9 to TRBJ2-4; 8 nucleotides align to TRBD2. Germline lookup yields CDR1 SGDLS and CDR2 YYNGEE. CDR3 length: 16 residues. The V and J ends lost 2 bases and 2 bases, in that order; junction bases with no gene match: 6. This CDR3 is CASSVGGGLTKNIQYF. In DNA, the CDR3 is TGTGCCAGCAGCGTCGGGGGGGGCCTAACCAAAAACATTCAGTACTTC.

In the case of this clonotype: This may come from a read error, since a much larger clone is one base off. The gene calls are TRBV12-3 or TRBV12-4 and TRBJ2-7; D is undetermined. The CDR3 sequence is 13 residues long. The CDR3 here is CAGSLHSPYEQYF. Here the CDR3 DNA reads TGTGCCGGCAGTTTGCACAGCCCCTACGAGCAGTACTTC.

The gene calls are TRBV20-1 and TRBJ2-1, with D maybe TRBD2 (5 bases). The germline gives CDR1 DFQATT, CDR2 SNEGSKA (reference sequence). The length of the CDR3 is 14 residues. Trimming cost V 0 bases and J 4 bases, with 10 bases left between them. The CDR3 region has the DNA TGCAGTGCTAGAGAGCGGGCAATTTACAATGAGCAGTTCTTC. As protein: CSARERAIYNEQFF.

The rearrangement links TRBV7-9 to TRBJ1-1, with 7 bases matching TRBD1. The germline gives CDR1 SEHNR, CDR2 FQNEAQ (reference sequence). V was pared by 1 base and J by 2 bases, with 4 bases of the junction left unmatched. The CDR3 spans 15 residues. The CDR3 coding sequence is TGTGCCAGCAGCTTAGTGGACAGGCCTAACACTGAAGCTTTCTTT. This encodes CASSLVDRPNTEAFF.

This clonotype was found many times. CDR3 bases: TGTGCCAGTAGTAAGGTGGGGGGCGAAGACACTGAAGCTTTCTTT. Translation gives CASSKVGGEDTEAFF. The chain has TRBV19 and TRBJ1-1; possible D gene TRBD1, 6 bases. Trimming stripped 4 bases from V and 3 bases from J, with 15 bases between. This CDR3 is built from 15 residues. CDR1 LNHDA and CDR2 SQIVND come from the germline V gene (reference sequence).

This clonotype was seen a few times. This sequence joins TRBV12-3 or TRBV12-4 and TRBJ1-2; D uncertain. CDR3 size: 13 residues. V was clipped by 4 bases and J by 6 bases, with 12 bases between them. CDR3 nucleotide sequence: TGTGCCAGCAGTTCCTCCGGGAGACATGGCTACACCTTC. Translating gives CASSSSGRHGYTF.

The chain uses TRBV7-9 and TRBJ2-2, with D tentatively TRBD2 (6 bases). This CDR3 spans 14 amino acids. Trimming stripped 5 bases from V and 6 bases from J, with 13 bases between. CDR1 and CDR2 (germline): SEHNR, FQNEAQ (reference sequence). In DNA, the CDR3 is TGTGCCAGCAGCCCGCCTCGCGGGGCCGGGGAGCTGTTTTTT. It specifies CASSPPRGAGELFF.

This clonotype was picked up many times. This chain links TRBV28 with TRBJ2-5; 7 bases are a match to TRBD1. J was trimmed by 2 bases and V by 6 bases; bases with no gene match: 3. The length of the CDR3 is 13 residues. Germline V gene lookup returns CDR1 MDHEN and CDR2 SYDVKM. The CDR3, as DNA: TGTGCCAGCAGCTCGGGACAGCAAGAGACCCAGTACTTC. The encoded protein is CASSSGQQETQYF.

This clonotype was found many times. The genes are TRBV27 and TRBJ2-7; 11 bases fit TRBD1. The germline V gene encodes CDR1 MNHEY and CDR2 SMNVEV (reference sequence). The junction had 5 bases not matched to a gene; V was cut back by 8 bases and J by 2 bases. This CDR3 comprises 14 residues. The CDR3: CASGQGAVPYEQYF. The CDR3 DNA reads as TGTGCCAGCGGACAGGGGGCGGTTCCCTACGAGCAGTACTTC.

This clonotype appeared many times. This rearrangement joins TRBV14 to TRBJ1-1; D uncertain. V lost 4 bases and J lost 1, with 16 bases in between. Germline V gives CDR1 SGHDN, CDR2 FVKESK. The length of the CDR3 is 16 residues. CDR3 in amino acids: CASSPLPGQENTEAFF. CDR3 nucleotides: TGTGCCAGCAGCCCACTCCCTGGGCAAGAGAACACTGAAGCTTTCTTT.

The CDR3 region is CASMGPARAREQYF. DNA of the CDR3: TGTGCCAGCATGGGACCGGCGAGGGCCCGCGAGCAGTACTTC. The rearrangement joins TRBV6-2 or TRBV6-3 to TRBJ2-7; D may match TRBD1 or TRBD2 (5 bases each). This CDR3 is built from 14 residues. From germline, CDR1 is MNHEY and CDR2 SVGEGT. Trimming removed 7 bases from V and 6 bases from J, with 19 bases in between.

This clonotype was counted at least ten times. The chain recombines TRBV6-1 with TRBJ1-2; no clear D gene. The germline gives CDR1 MNHNS, CDR2 SASEGT. This CDR3 is 13 amino acids long. Trimming cost V 9 bases and J 1 base, with 12 bases left between them. The CDR3 DNA reads TGTGCCAGTTCCTCCGGGCTTAACTATGGCTACACCTTC. Its translation: CASSSGLNYGYTF.